Below, one T cell receptor beta chain is given with its context. The clone's antigen remains unknown. No base quality values were provided; no much bigger clone lies one nucleotide off. These data come from a study of type 1 regulatory T cells (dated by TCRdb to about 2021). Concerning the study at large: The study characterized an in vitro protocol that generated a Tr1-enriched, alloantigen-specific CD4 T cell product named T-allo10. T-allo10 was being tested clinically in patients with hematological malignancies who were undergoing allogeneic hematopoietic stem cell transplantation. Beyond this particular receptor, the publication reports: A more restricted TCR repertoire was observed in Tr1 cells than in non-Tr1 cells, and this restriction was interpreted in the study as alloantigen-induced clonal expansion.

The germline V gene (reference sequence) sets CDR1 to MNHEY and CDR2 to SMNVEV. The V end loses 5 bases and the J end loses 3 bases, and a stretch of 23 bases separates them. Taken from cysteine to phenylalanine, the CDR3 has 17 residues. Kept here is only the CDR3 DNA, which spans 51 bases and is read in frame from base 1. The sequencer listed for this sample is Illumina MiSeq. The raw public data were reprocessed by TCRdb itself: fastp quality trimming at Q25, MiXCR clonotype calling, in-frame beta chains only. Rows are combined by CDR3 protein, so each entry shows the most common genes and DNA. The sample profile shows some 60,000 distinct CDR3 sequences; less than 70% of them were found once. The ten largest make up roughly 1.9% of the sample.

Input material: cultured non-Tr1 T cells, either the whole culture or a sorted T cell fraction (not recorded which). What the cell subset or site label conveys for this sample: non-Tr1 population from the T-allo10 product. This sequence uses TRBV27 and TRBJ2-7; the D gene assignment is ambiguous. The clonotype originates from a human donor in good health. CDR3 protein: CASSPGPLDPSGYEQYF. Here is the DNA: TGTGCCAGCAGTCCCGGACCTCTCGATCCTTCAGGCTACGAGCAGTACTTC.